Here is one T cell receptor (beta chain) with its context. The antigen remains undetermined. This sample is part of a study of cytomegalovirus exposure and HLA in healthy donors. Study findings and constraints: There were 150 or so TCR beta chains listed as cytomegalovirus-associated. In vitro checks showed that a few CMV-associated chains really do target CMV antigens.

It was with 60 Vbeta and 13 Jbeta primers that the PCR ran. Profiled with immunoSEQ multiplex PCR; TCRdb holds only in-frame clones, not every one. The sample gives 200,000 or so clones, around 70% of which show up once; 2.6% is in the top ten. Sequenced sample: PBMCs. This TCR came from a man aged 35 to 55 in good health and CMV-seropositive.

CDR3 sequence reads: CASSLDGNSYEQYF. The CDR3 coding sequence is TGTGCCAGCAGCTTAGACGGGAACTCCTACGAGCAGTACTTC. The chain is built from TRBV7-2 and TRBJ2-7, with D perhaps matching TRBD2 (5 bases). Looked up from germline, CDR1 is SGHTA and CDR2 is FQGNSA. Trimming pared 1 base from V and 0 bases from J, leaving 7 bases between. The CDR3 is 14 amino acids.